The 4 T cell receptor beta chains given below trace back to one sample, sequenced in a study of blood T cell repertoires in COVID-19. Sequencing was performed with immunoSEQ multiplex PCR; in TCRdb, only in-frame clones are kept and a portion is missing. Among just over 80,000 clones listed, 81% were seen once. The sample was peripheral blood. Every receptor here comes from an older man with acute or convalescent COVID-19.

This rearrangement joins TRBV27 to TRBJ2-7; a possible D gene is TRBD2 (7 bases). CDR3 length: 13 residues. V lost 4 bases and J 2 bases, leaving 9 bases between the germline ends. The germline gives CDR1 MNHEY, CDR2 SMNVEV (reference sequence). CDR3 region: CASSSGGPYEQYF. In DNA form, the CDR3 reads TGTGCCAGCAGTTCGGGGGGCCCCTACGAGCAGTACTTC.

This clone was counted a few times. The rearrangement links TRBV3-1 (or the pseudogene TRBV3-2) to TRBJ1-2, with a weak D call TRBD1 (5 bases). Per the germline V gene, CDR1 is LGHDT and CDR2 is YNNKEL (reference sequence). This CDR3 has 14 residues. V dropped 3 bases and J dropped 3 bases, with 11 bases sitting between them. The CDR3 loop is CASSQGRGDYGYTF. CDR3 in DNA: TGTGCCAGCAGCCAGGGGAGGGGAGACTATGGCTACACCTTC.

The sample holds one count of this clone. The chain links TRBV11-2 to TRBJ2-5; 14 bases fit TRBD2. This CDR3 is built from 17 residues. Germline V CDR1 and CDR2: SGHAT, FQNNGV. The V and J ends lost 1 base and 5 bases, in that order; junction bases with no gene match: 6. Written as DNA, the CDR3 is TGTGCCAGCAGCTTAGGCCGACTAGCGGGAGGGCAGGAGACCCAGTACTTC. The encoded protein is CASSLGRLAGGQETQYF.

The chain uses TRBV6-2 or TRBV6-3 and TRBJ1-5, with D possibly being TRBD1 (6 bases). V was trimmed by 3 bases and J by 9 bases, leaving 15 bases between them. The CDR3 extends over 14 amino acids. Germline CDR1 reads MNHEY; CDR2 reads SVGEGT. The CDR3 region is CASSYTGSSGPQHF. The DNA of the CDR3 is TGTGCCAGCAGTTATACAGGGTCGTCCGGGCCCCAGCATTTT.